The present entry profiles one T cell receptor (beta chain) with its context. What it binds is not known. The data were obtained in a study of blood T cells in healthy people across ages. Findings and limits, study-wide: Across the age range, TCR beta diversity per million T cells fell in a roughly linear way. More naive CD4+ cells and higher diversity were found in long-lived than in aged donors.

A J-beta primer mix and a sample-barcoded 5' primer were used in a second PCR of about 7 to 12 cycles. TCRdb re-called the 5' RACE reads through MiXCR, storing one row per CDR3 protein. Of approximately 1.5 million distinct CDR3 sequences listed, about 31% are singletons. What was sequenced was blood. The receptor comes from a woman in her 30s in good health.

CDR3 bases: TGCAGTGCTATTGAAGGGACCCAGTACTTC. Protein product: CSAIEGTQYF. The chain couples TRBV20-1 to TRBJ2-5; no clear D. Germline-derived CDR1 and CDR2 are DFQATT and SNEGSKA (reference sequence). The CDR3 contains 10 residues. The germline V and J ends were trimmed by 4 bases and 7 bases, with 7 bases remaining between them.